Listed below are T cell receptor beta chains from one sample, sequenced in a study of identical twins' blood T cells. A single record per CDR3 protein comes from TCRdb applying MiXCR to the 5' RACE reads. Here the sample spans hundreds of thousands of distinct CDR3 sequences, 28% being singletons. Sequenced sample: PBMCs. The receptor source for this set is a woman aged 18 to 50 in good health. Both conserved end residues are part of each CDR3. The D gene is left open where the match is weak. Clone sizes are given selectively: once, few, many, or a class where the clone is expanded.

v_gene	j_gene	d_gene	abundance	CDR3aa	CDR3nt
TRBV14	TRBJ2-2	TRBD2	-	CASSQGSSGRVTGELFF	TGTGCCAGCAGCCAAGGGTCTAGCGGGAGAGTGACCGGGGAGCTGTTTTTT
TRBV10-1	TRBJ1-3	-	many	CASSAGMSNTIYF	TGCGCCAGCAGTGCCGGGATGAGTAACACCATATATTTT
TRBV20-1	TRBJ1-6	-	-	CSARPRQTNNSPLHF	TGCAGTGCTAGACCGAGACAGACCAATAATTCACCCCTCCACTTT
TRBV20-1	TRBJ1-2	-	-	CSASRGANYGYTF	TGCAGTGCATCACGGGGGGCCAACTATGGCTACACCTTC
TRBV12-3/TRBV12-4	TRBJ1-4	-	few	CASSLQATIRNEKLFF	TGTGCCAGCAGTTTACAGGCGACGATCAGGAATGAAAAACTGTTTTTT
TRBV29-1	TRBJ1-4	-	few	CSARYFNEKLFF	TGCAGCGCTAGGTATTTTAATGAAAAACTGTTTTTT
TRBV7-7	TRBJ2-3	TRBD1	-	CASSKGQTPTDTQYF	TGTGCCAGCAGCAAGGGACAGACACCCACAGATACGCAGTATTTT
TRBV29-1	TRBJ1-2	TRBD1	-	CSAFGTGYDYGYTF	TGCAGCGCCTTCGGGACAGGGTACGACTATGGCTACACCTTC
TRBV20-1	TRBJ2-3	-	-	CSARVRRALADTQYF	TGCAGTGCTAGGGTTCGGAGGGCGTTGGCAGATACGCAGTATTTT
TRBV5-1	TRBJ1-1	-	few	CASSPGFWTNMNTEAFF	TGCGCCAGCAGCCCTGGATTTTGGACGAATATGAACACTGAAGCTTTCTTT
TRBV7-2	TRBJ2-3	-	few	CASSLDSSTDTQYF	TGTGCCAGCAGCCTCGATTCTAGCACAGATACGCAGTATTTT
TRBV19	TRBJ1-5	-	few	CASTTRQDTQPQHF	TGTGCCAGTACAACTCGACAGGATACTCAGCCCCAGCATTTT
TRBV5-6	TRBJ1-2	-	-	CASSLVAGRMSYTF	TGTGCCAGCAGCTTGGTGGCAGGCAGAATGAGCTACACCTTC
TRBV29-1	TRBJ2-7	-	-	CSVGRDWEQYF	TGCAGCGTTGGTCGTGATTGGGAGCAGTACTTC
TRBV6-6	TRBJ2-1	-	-	CVSSYDAHEQFF	TGTGTCAGCAGTTATGACGCTCATGAGCAGTTCTTC
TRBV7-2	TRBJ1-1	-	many	CASSWQGNTEAFF	TGTGCCAGCAGCTGGCAGGGGAACACTGAAGCTTTCTTT
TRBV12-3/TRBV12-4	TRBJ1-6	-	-	CASRFGRNSPLHF	TGTGCCAGCAGGTTCGGGCGGAATTCACCCCTCCACTTT
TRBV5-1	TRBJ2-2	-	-	CASSLSWDTDTGELFF	TGCGCCAGCAGCTTATCATGGGACACCGACACCGGGGAGCTGTTTTTT
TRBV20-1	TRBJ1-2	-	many	CSARARGASYGYTF	TGCAGTGCTAGAGCGAGAGGGGCGAGCTATGGCTACACCTTC
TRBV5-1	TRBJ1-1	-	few	CASSLEENTEAFF	TGCGCCAGCAGCTTGGAGGAGAACACTGAAGCTTTCTTT
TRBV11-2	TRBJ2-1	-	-	CASSLDRGNEQFF	TGTGCCAGCAGCTTAGATCGGGGCAATGAGCAGTTCTTC
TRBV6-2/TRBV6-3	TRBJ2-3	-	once	CASSSPRDVPDTQYF	TGTGCCAGCAGCTCGCCCCGTGACGTCCCAGATACGCAGTATTTT
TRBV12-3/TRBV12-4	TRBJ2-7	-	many	CASSIRLEQYF	TGTGCCAGCAGTATACGACTCGAGCAGTACTTC
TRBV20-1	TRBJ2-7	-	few	CSAIGHSYEQYF	TGCAGTGCTATAGGACATTCGTACGAGCAGTACTTC
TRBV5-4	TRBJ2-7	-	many	CASSLEQGYEQYF	TGTGCCAGCAGCTTGGAGCAGGGCTACGAGCAGTACTTC
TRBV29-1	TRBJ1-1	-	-	CSAPDRPGNFEAFF	TGCAGCGCTCCGGACAGACCCGGAAATTTTGAAGCTTTCTTT
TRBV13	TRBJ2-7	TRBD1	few	CASSLVRGPSNEQYF	TGTGCCAGCAGCTTAGTCAGGGGGCCATCCAACGAGCAGTACTTC
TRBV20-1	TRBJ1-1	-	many	CSARGGVAITEAFF	TGCAGTGCTAGAGGGGGGGTCGCGATCACTGAAGCTTTCTTT
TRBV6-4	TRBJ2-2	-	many	CASSDSWAGELFF	TGTGCCAGCAGTGACAGCTGGGCAGGGGAGCTGTTTTTT
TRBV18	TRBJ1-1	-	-	CASSQTEMGDTEAFF	TGTGCCAGCTCACAAACAGAAATGGGGGACACTGAAGCTTTCTTT
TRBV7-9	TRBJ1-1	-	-	CASSFGLPNTEAFF	TGTGCCAGCAGCTTCGGGTTGCCGAACACTGAAGCTTTCTTT
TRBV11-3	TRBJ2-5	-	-	CASSLAGNQETQYF	TGTGCCAGCAGCTTAGCGGGAAACCAAGAGACCCAGTACTTC
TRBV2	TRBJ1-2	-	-	CASRRENGYTF	TGTGCCAGCAGACGGGAGAATGGCTACACCTTC
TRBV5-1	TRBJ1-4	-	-	CASSLEVTTNEKLFF	TGCGCCAGCAGCTTGGAGGTGACAACTAATGAAAAACTGTTTTTT
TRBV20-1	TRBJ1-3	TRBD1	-	CSAIRAGGDTIYF	TGCAGTGCCATCCGGGCAGGGGGGGACACCATATATTTT
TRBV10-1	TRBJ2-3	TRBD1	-	CASMDRDADAQYF	TGCGCAAGCATGGACAGGGACGCAGATGCGCAGTATTTT
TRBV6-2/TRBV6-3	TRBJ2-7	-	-	CASTGGARSYEQYF	TGTGCCAGCACAGGCGGAGCCCGATCCTACGAGCAGTACTTC
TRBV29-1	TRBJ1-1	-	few	CSVAPGSTEAFF	TGCAGCGTGGCCCCCGGGAGCACTGAAGCTTTCTTT
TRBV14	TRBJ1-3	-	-	CASSSLDGSYGNTIYF	TGTGCCAGCAGCAGCCTCGACGGGAGCTATGGAAACACCATATATTTT
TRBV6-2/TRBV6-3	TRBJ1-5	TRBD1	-	CASGRGQGAQPQHF	TGTGCCAGCGGTCGGGGACAGGGGGCACAGCCCCAGCATTTT
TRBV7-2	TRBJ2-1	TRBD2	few	CASSLGSGNYNEQFF	TGTGCCAGCAGCTTGGGAAGCGGGAACTACAATGAGCAGTTCTTC
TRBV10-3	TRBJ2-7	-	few	CASRDTRTYEQYF	TGTGCCTCCCGGGACACCCGAACCTACGAGCAGTACTTC
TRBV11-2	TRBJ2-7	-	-	CASSLFPGANYEQYF	TGTGCCAGCAGCTTATTCCCGGGCGCAAATTACGAGCAGTACTTC
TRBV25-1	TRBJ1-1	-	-	CASSLSQRTEAFF	TGTGCCAGCAGTCTGTCCCAGAGAACTGAAGCTTTCTTT
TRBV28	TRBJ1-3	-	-	CASTPSNGIGNTKYF	TGTGCCAGCACCCCCTCTAACGGAATAGGAAACACCAAATATTTT
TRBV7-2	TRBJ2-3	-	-	CASSYRGKPDTQYF	TGTGCCAGCAGCTACCGGGGGAAACCAGATACGCAGTATTTT
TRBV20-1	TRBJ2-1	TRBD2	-	CSAGLAGDEQFF	TGCAGTGCTGGACTAGCGGGCGATGAGCAGTTCTTC
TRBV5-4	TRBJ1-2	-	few	CASSLGDGDGYTF	TGTGCCAGCAGCTTGGGTGACGGTGATGGCTACACCTTC
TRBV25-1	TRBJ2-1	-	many	CASSAFGSYNEQFF	TGTGCCAGCAGTGCCTTCGGCTCATACAATGAGCAGTTCTTC
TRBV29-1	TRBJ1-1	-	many	CSVDDTWDTEAFF	TGCAGCGTTGATGACACTTGGGACACTGAAGCTTTCTTT
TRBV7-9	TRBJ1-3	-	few	CASSYNVLSGNTIYF	TGTGCCAGCAGCTACAACGTCCTCTCTGGAAACACCATATATTTT
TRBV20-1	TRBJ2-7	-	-	CSALRQAGEQYF	TGCAGTGCTCTCAGACAGGCGGGCGAGCAGTACTTC